This entry lists 30 T cell receptor beta chains sequenced from one sample in a study of blood T cells in healthy people across ages. Sample-barcoded 5' priming and a J-beta primer mix drove a second PCR of roughly 6 to 12 cycles. TCRdb fed the 5' RACE reads into MiXCR, producing one record per CDR3 protein. The sample has about 650,000 distinct CDR3 sequences; roughly 32% are singletons. The sample was blood. All receptors derive from a woman aged 80 or over in good health.

This clonotype has just a few counts. The chain couples TRBV5-1 to TRBJ1-1; maybe TRBD1 (6 bases). The germline CDR1 and CDR2 sequences are SGHRS and YFSETQ. Trimming shortened V by 0 bases and J by 4 bases, and 19 bases separated the two germline ends. The CDR3 extends over 17 amino acids. The CDR3 spells CASSLALTGERGTEAFF. Written as DNA, the CDR3 is TGCGCCAGCAGCTTGGCTCTGACAGGCGAGCGGGGCACTGAAGCTTTCTTT.

The rearrangement joins TRBV20-1 to TRBJ1-5; no clear D gene. V lost 3 bases to trimming and J lost 4 bases, with 10 bases between them. Germline loops: CDR1 DFQATT, CDR2 SNEGSKA (reference sequence). The CDR3 sequence is 13 residues long. This CDR3 reads CSASMDGNQPQHF. CDR3 DNA sequence: TGCAGTGCTAGCATGGACGGGAATCAGCCCCAGCATTTT.

A few counts support this clonotype. This chain uses TRBV2 with TRBJ1-4; weak D call: TRBD1 (5 bases). Trimming removed 5 bases at V and 11 bases at J, with 15 bases between. Germline CDR1 SNHLY, CDR2 FYNNEI. The CDR3 has 13 residues. The chain's CDR3 is CASSTHGGDKLFF. CDR3 nucleotide sequence: TGTGCCAGCAGTACCCATGGGGGGGACAAACTGTTTTTT.

V is TRBV7-2 and J is TRBJ1-1, with 8 nucleotides matching TRBD1. J gave up 2 bases and V 7 bases, and 6 bases lay outside the gene matches. CDR1 SGHTA and CDR2 FQGNSA come from the germline V gene. This CDR3 spans 14 amino acids. CDR3 protein: CASNTGTGNTEAFF. In DNA form, the CDR3 reads TGTGCCAGCAATACCGGGACAGGAAACACTGAAGCTTTCTTT.

V is TRBV2 and J is TRBJ1-5; TRBD1 aligns across 10 bases. Germline V lookup: CDR1 SNHLY, CDR2 FYNNEI. The CDR3 is made up of 15 amino acids. With 5 bases clipped from V and 5 bases from J, the junction kept 6 bases outside the gene matches. The CDR3 reads CASSLGTGVYQPQHF. CDR3 DNA: TGTGCCAGCAGTCTTGGGACAGGGGTCTATCAGCCCCAGCATTTT.

The sample holds many counts of this clonotype. CDR3 DNA: TGTGCCAGCAGCGAGGTGGGGACAGGGAGGTACAATGAGCAGTTCTTC. The encoded protein is CASSEVGTGRYNEQFF. This chain joins TRBV11-2 and TRBJ2-1; 9 positions agree with TRBD1. CDR1 and CDR2 (germline): SGHAT, FQNNGV. This CDR3 spans 16 amino acids. The junction had 9 bases not matched to a gene; V was cut back by 5 bases and J by 4 bases.

About this clonotype: A clone one base away is much larger, so this may be a read error. The chain combines TRBV21-1 with TRBJ2-5; the DNA was not used to check the table's D call, TRBD1. TRBV21-1 is marked as a pseudogene. The CDR3 has 14 amino acids. The CDR3 nucleotides are TGTGCCAGCAGCAAGGGACCGAACGTGTACGGGCAGTACTTC. Residues: CASSKGPNVYGQYF.

This clonotype was seen repeatedly, ten times or more. The chain combines TRBV9 with TRBJ2-6; TRBD1 aligns across 9 bases. Germline CDR1 is SGDLS and CDR2 is YYNGEE. The CDR3 runs to 20 residues. V was clipped by 3 bases and J by 0 bases; unmatched bases: 13. The CDR3 DNA sequence: TGTGCCAGCAGCGCACCGAATCGACAGGGGGACAGCTCTGGGGCCAACGTCCTGACTTTC. Its protein product is CASSAPNRQGDSSGANVLTF.

This clonotype was detected a few times. The chain uses TRBV9 and TRBJ2-5, with 11 bases that match TRBD2. The CDR3 runs to 16 residues. The germline gives CDR1 SGDLS, CDR2 YYNGEE. V lost 5 bases, J lost 11 bases, and 17 bases stayed unmatched. The CDR3 loop is CASSFGLAGGDNEQYF. CDR3 sequence (DNA): TGTGCCAGCAGTTTTGGGCTAGCGGGGGGAGACAATGAGCAGTACTTC. The full variable domain, rest sourced from reference TRBV9 and TRBJ2-5, is DSGVTQTPKHLITATGQRVTLRCSPRSGDLSVYWYQQSLDQGLQFLIQYYNGEERAKGNILERFSAQQFPDLHSELNLSSLELGDSALYFCASSFGLAGGDNEQYFGPGTRLLVL.

In its sample, this clonotype was seen many times. The chain uses TRBV7-8 and TRBJ2-1; TRBD1 matches 11 bases. V lost 5 bases to trimming and J lost 12 bases; unmatched junction nucleotides: 9. The CDR3 sequence is 14 residues long. In germline, CDR1 is SGHVS, CDR2 FQNEAQ. CDR3 amino acids: CASSGGTGGKGQFF. DNA of the CDR3: TGTGCCAGCAGCGGCGGGACAGGGGGAAAGGGGCAGTTCTTC.

This clonotype occurred many times. V gene TRBV28 combines with J gene TRBJ2-7, with 9 bases matching TRBD2. Per the germline V gene, CDR1 is MDHEN and CDR2 is SYDVKM. The CDR3 is 14 amino acids. The junction had 9 bases not matched to a gene; V was cut back by 6 bases and J by 6 bases. The CDR3 loop reads CASRPQGLAGEQYF. CDR3 in DNA: TGTGCCAGCAGACCACAGGGACTAGCCGGCGAGCAGTACTTC.

This clonotype was found many times. The chain combines TRBV28 with TRBJ1-2; 8 nucleotides line up with TRBD1. CDR1 and CDR2 (germline): MDHEN, SYDVKM. J was trimmed by 3 bases and V by 10 bases; bases with no gene match: 7. This CDR3 spans 13 amino acids. CDR3 DNA: TGTGCCACCGCCACACAGGGGGACTATGGCTACACCTTC. Protein: CATATQGDYGYTF.

A remark on this clonotype: The conserved phenylalanine or tryptophan normally closing the CDR3 is absent here, so this likely arose from a read error. The DNA is omitted, as the CDR3 cannot be located on it reliably, and the CDR3 follows TCRdb's listing. This chain links TRBV20-1 with TRBJ2-5; the D segment call TRBD1 is taken from the table without a DNA check. Ends included, the CDR3 has 14 residues. Germline lookup yields CDR1 DFQATT and CDR2 SNEGSKA (reference sequence). This chain's CDR3 is CSAPDSRFGYTFGS.

A few counts support this clonotype. This may be a read error: a much more frequent sequence differs by one nucleotide. V usage is TRBV6-2 or TRBV6-3 and J usage is TRBJ1-5; D gene ambiguous. Trimming removed 6 bases from V and 0 bases from J, with 9 bases in between. This CDR3 comprises 14 residues. Germline values: CDR1 MNHEY, CDR2 SVGEGT. The CDR3: CASRNDISNQPQHF. The CDR3 bases are TGTGCCAGCAGGAACGACATTAGCAATCAGCCCCAGCATTTT.

This clonotype was counted between two and nine times. V is TRBV3-1 and J is TRBJ1-6; 8 positions agree with TRBD1. The V gene end was trimmed by 5 bases and the J gene end by 0 bases; junction bases not matched to a gene: 3. Germline V gene sequence: CDR1 LGHDT, CDR2 YNNKEL (reference sequence). CDR3 length equals 16 residues. The CDR3 protein is CASSRQGSSYNSPLHF. The CDR3, as DNA: TGTGCCAGCAGCAGACAGGGGAGCTCCTATAATTCACCCCTCCACTTT.

This clonotype showed up many times. The CDR3: CSARVPNQRTGEERSDIQYF. The CDR3 nucleotides are TGCAGTGCTAGAGTCCCAAACCAACGGACAGGGGAAGAACGGTCGGACATTCAGTACTTC. This chain links TRBV20-1 with TRBJ2-4; 9 bases are a match to TRBD1. V was pared by 1 base and J by 8 bases, with 24 bases of the junction left unmatched. Germline-derived CDR1 and CDR2 are DFQATT and SNEGSKA (reference sequence). CDR3 length: 20 amino acids.

This clonotype came up a few times. The chain couples TRBV12-3 or TRBV12-4 to TRBJ1-1; D call uncertain. This CDR3 comprises 13 residues. Trimming cost V 6 bases and J 2 bases, with 10 bases left between them. This chain's CDR3 is CASSRADNTEAFF. DNA for the CDR3: TGTGCCAGCAGCCGCGCGGATAACACTGAAGCTTTCTTT.

This clonotype came up many times. V usage is TRBV7-9 and J usage is TRBJ2-7; tentative D call: TRBD1 (5 bases). The V end lost 0 bases, the J end lost 3 bases, and 27 bases lay between the germline ends. In germline, CDR1 is SEHNR, CDR2 FQNEAQ (reference sequence). The CDR3 has 20 residues. The CDR3 DNA reads TGTGCCAGCAGCTTAGCGCATGTGGGAAACCCTAGGGGTGCGCGCTACGAGCAGTACTTC. The encoded protein is CASSLAHVGNPRGARYEQYF.

Notes on this clonotype: A much larger clone differs by one base, so this may be a read error. CDR3 bases: TGCAGCGCCGGGACAGGGGGCCATGAAAAACGGTTTTTT. Translated, it gives CSAGTGGHEKRFF. V usage is TRBV29-1 and J usage is TRBJ1-4; 12 nucleotides match TRBD1. Germline CDR1 and CDR2: SQVTM and ANQGSEA. The CDR3 has 13 amino acids.

This clonotype showed up many times. This chain joins TRBV7-2 and TRBJ2-5; a weak D match, TRBD1 (6 bases). This CDR3 region has 15 residues. V was pared by 1 base and J by 4 bases, with 13 bases between. Germline-derived CDR1 and CDR2 are SGHTA and FQGNSA. The CDR3 DNA follows: TGTGCCAGCAGCTTAGACCTGGGGGCGAGAGAGACCCAGTACTTC. It yields the protein CASSLDLGARETQYF.

The table lists this clonotype with many counts. This sequence joins TRBV5-1 and TRBJ2-7; 9 bases agree with TRBD1. Germline V CDR1 and CDR2: SGHRS, YFSETQ. J gave up 2 bases and V 0 bases, and 6 bases lay outside the gene matches. CDR3 size: 16 residues. This CDR3 reads CASSLGRDRAPYEQYF. The CDR3 DNA follows: TGCGCCAGCAGCTTGGGACGGGACAGGGCGCCCTACGAGCAGTACTTC.

This clonotype was seen ten or more times. The chain joins TRBV5-5 to TRBJ1-5; 7 bases agree with TRBD1. Looked up from germline, CDR1 is SGHKS and CDR2 is YYEKEE (reference sequence). The CDR3 is 14 residues long. After removal of 6 bases from V and 2 bases from J, the junction contained 5 bases not matched to a gene. CDR3 sequence reads: CASTFTGGNQPQHF. The CDR3 DNA reads TGTGCCAGCACCTTTACAGGGGGCAATCAGCCCCAGCATTTT.

The chain uses TRBV5-1 and TRBJ2-2; D gene ambiguous. The V gene's germline CDR1 is SGHRS and CDR2 YFSETQ. The CDR3 has 14 residues. V was clipped by 1 base and J by 0 bases, with 4 bases between them. CDR3 nucleotide sequence: TGCGCCAGCAGCTTGAACACGAACACCGGGGAGCTGTTTTTT. Amino acids: CASSLNTNTGELFF.

This clonotype occurred many times. This sequence joins TRBV30 and TRBJ2-5; no clear D. The germline V gene encodes CDR1 GTSNPN and CDR2 SVGIG (reference sequence). This CDR3 has 13 amino acids. Trimming took off 4 bases at V and 2 bases at J, with 11 bases between the two ends. The CDR3 spells CAWKTGFQETQYF. The CDR3, as DNA: TGTGCCTGGAAAACGGGCTTTCAAGAGACCCAGTACTTC.

There are many counts of this clonotype. V and J are TRBV6-1 and TRBJ2-6, with D unresolved. This CDR3 spans 13 amino acids. Germline values: CDR1 MNHNS, CDR2 SASEGT. Trimming took off 7 bases at V and 4 bases at J, with 8 bases between the two ends. The CDR3 is CASIGDGANVLTF. CDR3 nucleotides: TGTGCCAGCATCGGAGACGGGGCCAACGTCCTGACTTTC.

The CDR3 sequence: CASSLGAQPQHF. In nucleotides, the CDR3 is TGTGCCAGCAGCCTAGGGGCTCAGCCCCAGCATTTT. The chain joins TRBV7-3 to TRBJ1-5; tentative D call: TRBD1 (5 bases). Trimming left V 5 bases short and J 6 bases short, with 8 bases between. The CDR3 is 12 amino acids. Germline CDR1 is SGHTA and CDR2 is FQGTGA.

The rearrangement joins TRBV5-1 to TRBJ1-4; no clear D gene. V lost 2 bases to trimming and J lost 0 bases, with 8 bases between them. From germline, CDR1 is SGHRS and CDR2 YFSETQ. The CDR3 extends over 15 amino acids. The CDR3 loop reads CASSFTAPTNEKLFF. The CDR3 DNA is TGCGCCAGCAGCTTCACGGCGCCAACTAATGAAAAACTGTTTTTT. The full variable domain, its missing parts supplied by reference TRBV5-1 and TRBJ1-4, is KAGVTQTPRYLIKTRGQQVTLSCSPISGHRSVSWYQQTPGQGLQFLFEYFSETQRNKGNFPGRFSGRQFSNSRSEMNVSTLELGDSALYLCASSFTAPTNEKLFFGSGTQLSVL.

Ten or more counts support this clonotype. The chain is built from TRBV5-1 and TRBJ2-5; TRBD2 aligns across 7 bases. This CDR3 is 15 amino acids long. V gave up 7 bases and J gave up 0 bases; unmatched junction bases: 9. Germline CDR1 reads SGHRS; CDR2 reads YFSETQ. CDR3 sequence: CASSKWRGNQETQYF. The CDR3 coding sequence is TGCGCCAGCTCGAAGTGGCGGGGGAACCAAGAGACCCAGTACTTC.

V gene TRBV7-2 combines with J gene TRBJ1-2; 7 nucleotides align to TRBD1. Germline CDR1 and CDR2: SGHTA and FQGNSA. This CDR3 has 16 residues. With V trimmed by 5 bases and J by 0 bases, 9 bases remained unmatched. The CDR3 sequence is CASSPRGTNTNYGYTF. CDR3 coding DNA: TGTGCCAGCAGCCCCAGGGGGACAAATACTAACTATGGCTACACCTTC.

This clonotype was seen at least ten times. The V call is TRBV9, the J call TRBJ2-5; the match to TRBD2 covers 10 bases. The junction had 8 bases not matched to a gene; V was cut back by 7 bases and J by 2 bases. The CDR3 is made up of 15 amino acids. CDR1 is SGDLS, CDR2 YYNGEE, per germline. The CDR3 DNA reads as TGTGCCAGCTCACATAGCGGGGGGACACAAGAGACCCAGTACTTC. This sequence encodes CASSHSGGTQETQYF.